These T cell receptor beta chains were read from a single sample in a study of T cell repertoires in cytomegalovirus infection. Via MiXCR, TCRdb re-called the reads, giving one row per CDR3 protein. The sample gives 100,000 or so distinct CDR3 sequences, 20% to 30% of which show up once; about two fifths is in the top ten. The sequencing sample was made of CD8+ T cells from PBMCs. These receptors came from a human donor in good health (CMV status not recorded). Some clones in this sample may be carry-over from other donors' samples. The CDR3 runs from the conserved cysteine through the conserved F or W. A D gene is named only where the DNA matches it firmly. The size entry is marked missing in some rows and otherwise reads once, few, many or a size class.

j_call clone_size cdr3_length v_call d_call cdr3_nt cdr3_aa
TRBJ2-1 . 15 TRBV20-1 . TGCAGTGCTAGAAAAACAGGACTGAACTACAATGAGCAGTTCTTC CSARKTGLNYNEQFF
TRBJ2-2 . 14 TRBV29-1 . TGCAGCGTTGTGCAGGGTCGGGACACCGGGGAGCTGTTTTTT CSVVQGRDTGELFF
TRBJ1-5 few 12 TRBV28 TRBD1 TGTGCCACCGGACAGGGCCTTCAGCCCCAGCATTTT CATGQGLQPQHF
TRBJ2-3 few 15 TRBV7-2 TRBD1 TGTGCCAGCAGCTTCGGACAGGGGGCTGCAGATACGCAGTATTTT CASSFGQGAADTQYF
TRBJ2-2 few 11 TRBV19 . TGTGCCAGTAGTATAGGGGGAGAGCTGTTTTTT CASSIGGELFF
TRBJ1-2 many 18 TRBV7-2 . TGTGCCAGCAGCTTGCGGGTCCGGGGTGTGTCTACTAACTATGGCTACACCTTC CASSLRVRGVSTNYGYTF
TRBJ2-1 . 15 TRBV9 TRBD2 TGTGCCAGCAGCGTTGGCGGGAGGTACTTCGATGAGCAGTTCTTC CASSVGGRYFDEQFF
TRBJ2-7 many 14 TRBV7-9 TRBD1 TGTGCCAGCAGCCCGGCCACAGGGGGGAACGAGCAGTACTTC CASSPATGGNEQYF
TRBJ1-5 many 15 TRBV7-9 TRBD1 TGTGCCAGCAGCGATGGACAGGGCGGCAATCAGCCCCAGCATTTT CASSDGQGGNQPQHF
TRBJ1-1 . 14 TRBV19 . TGTGCCAGTAATTCATGGGATATGAACACTGAAGCTTTCTTT CASNSWDMNTEAFF